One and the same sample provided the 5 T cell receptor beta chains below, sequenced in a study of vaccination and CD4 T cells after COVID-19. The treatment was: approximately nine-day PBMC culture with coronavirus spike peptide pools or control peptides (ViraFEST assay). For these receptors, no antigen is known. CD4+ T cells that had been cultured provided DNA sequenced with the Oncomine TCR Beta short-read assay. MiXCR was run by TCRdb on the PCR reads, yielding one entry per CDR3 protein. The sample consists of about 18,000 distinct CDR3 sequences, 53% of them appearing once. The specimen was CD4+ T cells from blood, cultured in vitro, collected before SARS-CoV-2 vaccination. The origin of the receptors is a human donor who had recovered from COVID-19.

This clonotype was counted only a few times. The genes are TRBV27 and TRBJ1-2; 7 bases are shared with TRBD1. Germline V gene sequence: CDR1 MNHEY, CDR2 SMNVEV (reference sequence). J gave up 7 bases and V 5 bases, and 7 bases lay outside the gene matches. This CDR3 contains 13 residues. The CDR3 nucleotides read TGTGCCAGCAGTCAGACAGGGAGCGGTGGCTACACCTTC. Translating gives CASSQTGSGGYTF.

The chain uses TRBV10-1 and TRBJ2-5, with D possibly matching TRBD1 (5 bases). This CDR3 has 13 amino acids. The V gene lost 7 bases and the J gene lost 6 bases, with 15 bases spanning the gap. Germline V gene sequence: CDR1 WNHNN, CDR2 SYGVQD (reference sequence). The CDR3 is CASKDKRRQTQYF. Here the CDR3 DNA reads TGCGCCAGCAAGGACAAACGAAGGCAGACCCAGTACTTC.

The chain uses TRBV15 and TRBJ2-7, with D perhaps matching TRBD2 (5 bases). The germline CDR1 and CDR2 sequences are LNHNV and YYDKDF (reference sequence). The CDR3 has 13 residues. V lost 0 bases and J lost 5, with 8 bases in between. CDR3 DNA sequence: TGTGCCACCAGCAGAGATTCCGGGAACGAGCAGTACTTC. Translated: CATSRDSGNEQYF.

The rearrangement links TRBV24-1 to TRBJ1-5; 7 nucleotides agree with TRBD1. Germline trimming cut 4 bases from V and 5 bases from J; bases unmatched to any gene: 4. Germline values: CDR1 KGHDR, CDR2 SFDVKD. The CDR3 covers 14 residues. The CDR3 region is CATSDHRGDQPQHF. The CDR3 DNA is TGTGCCACCAGTGACCACAGGGGAGATCAGCCCCAGCATTTT.

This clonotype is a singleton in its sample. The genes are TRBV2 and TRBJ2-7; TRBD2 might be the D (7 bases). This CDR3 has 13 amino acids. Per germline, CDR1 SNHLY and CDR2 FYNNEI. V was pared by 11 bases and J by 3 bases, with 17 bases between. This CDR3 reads CAGKGGGVYEQYF. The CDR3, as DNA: TGTGCCGGCAAGGGAGGGGGTGTCTACGAGCAGTACTTC.